The TCR beta chain described here comes from a study of OX40 agonist ivuxolimab in advanced cancers. Looking at the study overall: Enrolled patients in dose escalation had cancers that were hepatocellular carcinoma, melanoma, renal cell or head and neck cancer. Study-wide findings and caveats: At doses 0.1 to 3.0 mg/kg, CD4+ and CD8+ clones expanded. At 0.1-3.0 mg/kg, partial responders had clonal expansion among the lowest observed.

A history of autoimmune disease or systemic immunosuppression excluded patients. Libraries were prepared by immunoSEQ multiplex PCR; TCRdb keeps only in-frame clonotypes and omits some of them. The sample contains tens of thousands of clones, around 94% of which appear only once. Comments on this clone: Its antigen is still unknown.

The V gene end was trimmed by 4 bases and the J gene end by 5 bases; junction bases not matched to a gene: 2. The CDR3 is 14 amino acids. In germline, CDR1 is MRHNA, CDR2 SNTAGT. Source: CD4+ or CD8+ T cells sorted from blood, taken in a trial of the OX40 agonist ivuxolimab. The TCR originated in an adult with an advanced solid tumor such as melanoma, head and neck, liver or kidney cancer. This chain links TRBV6-4 with TRBJ2-1; 10 positions agree with TRBD2. CDR3 nucleotide sequence: TGTGCCAGCAGTGGACTAGCGGGTAACAATGAGCAGTTCTTC. This gives the protein CASSGLAGNNEQFF.